The 11 T cell receptor beta chains reported below all come from one sample, sequenced in a study of T-cell reconstitution after alpha-beta-depleted transplantation in children. During its preparation, the TCRbeta library received unique molecular identifiers. TCRdb reprocessed the PCR reads via MiXCR and lists one record per CDR3 protein. This table has just under 150,000 distinct CDR3 sequences, about 9% appearing once. This sample comprised PBMCs, mostly from graft donor cells, obtained 180 days after TCRalphabeta/CD19-depleted stem cell transplant. The receptors were sampled from a female patient under 10 years old who had a stem cell transplant for congenital amegakaryocytic thrombocytopenia, so the T cells may come from the graft donor.

This clonotype was seen at least ten times. This chain uses TRBV20-1 with TRBJ1-4; D unclear. Trimming pared 5 bases from V and 0 bases from J, leaving 10 bases between. From germline, CDR1 is DFQATT and CDR2 SNEGSKA (reference sequence). The CDR3 covers 14 residues. The CDR3 nucleotides are TGCAGTGCTCTCCGCGTTGCAACTAATGAAAAACTGTTTTTT. Protein product: CSALRVATNEKLFF.

This clonotype showed up many times. The J gene is TRBJ1-4, the V gene TRBV28; D not resolved. The CDR3 length is 12 residues. Germline values: CDR1 MDHEN, CDR2 SYDVKM. The germline V and J ends were trimmed by 6 bases and 3 bases, with 5 bases remaining between them. The CDR3 nucleotides read TGTGCCAGCAGGGATCCTAATGAAAAACTGTTTTTT. Its translation: CASRDPNEKLFF.

This clonotype was seen only a few times. The chain recombines TRBV5-1 with TRBJ2-1; 7 positions match TRBD2. Germline assignment: CDR1 SGHRS and CDR2 YFSETQ. Trimming cost V 2 bases and J 2 bases; bases outside gene matches: 16. The CDR3 contains 19 residues. The CDR3 loop reads CASSFFGNPERGTYNEQFF. The CDR3 coding sequence is TGCGCCAGCAGCTTTTTCGGTAACCCTGAGCGGGGAACCTACAATGAGCAGTTCTTC.

Worth noting for this clonotype: A much larger clone lies one base from this, so it may be a read error. The genes are TRBV29-1 and TRBJ2-6, with D tentatively TRBD1 (6 bases). This CDR3 has 16 amino acids. CDR1 is SQVTM, CDR2 ANQGSEA, per germline. DNA of the CDR3: TGCAGCGTCCGGACGGTTGGTAATCTGGGGGCCAACGGCCTGACTTTC. Translating gives CSVRTVGNLGANGLTF.

This clonotype has at least ten counts. This chain joins TRBV12-3 or TRBV12-4 and TRBJ1-3; D unresolved. V dropped 3 bases and J dropped 0 bases, with 6 bases sitting between them. CDR3 length: 14 residues. In DNA, the CDR3 is TGTGCCAGCAGTTTTTCAGGCTCTGGAAACACCATATATTTT. Protein: CASSFSGSGNTIYF.

Turning to this clonotype: The junction shows a germline mismatch at one end, possibly a read error. The CDR3 spells CASSLARDSYGDTF. The CDR3, as DNA: TGCGCCAGCAGCTTGGCCCGGGACAGCTATGGCGACACCTTC. The chain joins TRBV5-1 to TRBJ1-2; TRBD1 aligns across 7 bases. The CDR3 totals 14 residues. The germline CDR1 and CDR2 sequences are SGHRS and YFSETQ.

This clonotype was counted ten times or more. The chain has TRBV12-3 or TRBV12-4 and TRBJ2-7; D remains unclear. This CDR3 spans 14 amino acids. Trimming took off 5 bases at V and 2 bases at J, with 13 bases between the two ends. The CDR3 here is CASSPRKLPYEQYF. DNA for the CDR3: TGTGCCAGCAGTCCGCGAAAGCTCCCCTACGAGCAGTACTTC.

This clonotype was observed at least ten times. The V and J genes are TRBV7-2 and TRBJ1-1; D is unclear. Trimming shortened V by 0 bases and J by 0 bases, and 20 bases separated the two germline ends. Germline V gives CDR1 SGHTA, CDR2 FQGNSA. This CDR3 has 19 residues. The CDR3 coding sequence is TGTGCCAGCAGCTTAGCCGGGATCTTTAACTACCCCTTGAACACTGAAGCTTTCTTT. It is translated as CASSLAGIFNYPLNTEAFF.

This clonotype was recorded at least ten times. This chain connects TRBV20-1 to TRBJ1-2; TRBD1 agrees at 9 bases. The germline V gene has CDR1 DFQATT and CDR2 SNEGSKA (reference sequence). Trimming took 6 bases from V and 2 from J; bases not matched to a gene: 4. The CDR3 length is 13 residues. CDR3 in DNA: TGCAGTGCCTCACAGGGGGCGAACTATGGCTACACCTTC. It codes for CSASQGANYGYTF.

This clonotype was found a few times. V gene TRBV20-1 combines with J gene TRBJ2-7; 7 bases map to TRBD1. The junction had 4 bases not matched to a gene; V was cut back by 5 bases and J by 3 bases. The CDR3 runs to 12 residues. The germline gives CDR1 DFQATT, CDR2 SNEGSKA (reference sequence). The chain's CDR3 is CSARQGFYEQYF. The CDR3 DNA is TGCAGTGCTCGACAGGGATTCTACGAGCAGTACTTC.

This clonotype has just a few counts. The rearrangement links TRBV20-1 to TRBJ2-1, with no clear D. The CDR3 runs 14 residues. Germline V gene lookup returns CDR1 DFQATT and CDR2 SNEGSKA (reference sequence). Trimming took off 3 bases at V and 5 bases at J, with 14 bases between the two ends. CDR3 bases: TGCAGTGCTAGTGCTCCACTTAGGAACAATGAGCAGTTCTTC. Translated: CSASAPLRNNEQFF.